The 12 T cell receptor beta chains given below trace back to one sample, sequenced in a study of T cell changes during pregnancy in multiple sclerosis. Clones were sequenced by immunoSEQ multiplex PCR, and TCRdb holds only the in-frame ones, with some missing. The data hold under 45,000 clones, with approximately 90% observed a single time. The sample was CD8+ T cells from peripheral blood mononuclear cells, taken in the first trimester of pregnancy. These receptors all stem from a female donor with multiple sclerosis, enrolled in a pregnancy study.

The CDR3 DNA is TGCGCCAGCAGCCAAGGGCTAGCGGGGGAGGGATACGAGCAGTACTTC. It codes for CASSQGLAGEGYEQYF. The V gene is TRBV4-3, the J gene TRBJ2-5, with TRBD2 matching over 10 bases. The J call could be wrong; TRBJ2-7 is a better fit for the DNA end. This CDR3 has 16 amino acids. Germline values: CDR1 LGHNA, CDR2 YSLEER.

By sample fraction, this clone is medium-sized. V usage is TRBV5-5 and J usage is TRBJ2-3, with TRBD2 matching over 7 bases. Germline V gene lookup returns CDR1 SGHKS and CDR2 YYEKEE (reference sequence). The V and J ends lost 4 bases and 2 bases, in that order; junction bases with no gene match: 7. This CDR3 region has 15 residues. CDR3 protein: CASSDGTTDTDTQYF. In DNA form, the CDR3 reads TGTGCCAGCAGCGATGGGACTACAGACACAGATACGCAGTATTTT. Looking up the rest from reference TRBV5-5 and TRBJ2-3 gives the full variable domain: DAGVTQSPTHLIKTRGQQVTLRCSPISGHKSVSWYQQVLGQGPQFIFQYYEKEERGRGNFPDRFSARQFPNYSSELNVNALLLGDSALYLCASSDGTTDTDTQYFGPGTRLTVL.

CDR3 coding DNA: TGCGCCAGCAGCCACCCGTCAGGGGAGAATGAAAAACTGTTTTTT. Protein product: CASSHPSGENEKLFF. The chain is built from TRBV4-3 and TRBJ1-4; tentatively, D is TRBD1 (6 bases). The CDR3 spans 15 residues. Germline loops: CDR1 LGHNA, CDR2 YSLEER. Trimming pared 3 bases from V and 5 bases from J, leaving 13 bases between.

CDR3 nucleotide sequence: TGTGCCAGCAGCCAGGGGGCCACTGAAGCTTTCTTT. It is translated as CASSQGATEAFF. This chain joins TRBV7-9 and TRBJ1-1, with TRBD1 identical over 8 bases. J lost 4 bases, V lost 5 bases, and 0 bases had no gene match. The CDR3 has 12 residues. CDR1 is SEHNR and CDR2 is FQNEAQ in the germline V gene (reference sequence).

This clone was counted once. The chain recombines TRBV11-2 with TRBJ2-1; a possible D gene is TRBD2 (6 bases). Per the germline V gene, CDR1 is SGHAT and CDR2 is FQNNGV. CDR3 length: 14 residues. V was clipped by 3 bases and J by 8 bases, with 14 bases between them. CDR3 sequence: CASSLGGPRDEQFF. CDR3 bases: TGTGCCAGCAGCTTGGGGGGACCCCGAGATGAGCAGTTCTTC.

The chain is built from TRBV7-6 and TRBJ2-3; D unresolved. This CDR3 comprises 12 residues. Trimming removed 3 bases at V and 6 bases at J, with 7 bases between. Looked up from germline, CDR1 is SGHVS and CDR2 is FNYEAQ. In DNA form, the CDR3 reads TGTGCCAGCAGCTTTAATGGCGATACGCAGTATTTT. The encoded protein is CASSFNGDTQYF.

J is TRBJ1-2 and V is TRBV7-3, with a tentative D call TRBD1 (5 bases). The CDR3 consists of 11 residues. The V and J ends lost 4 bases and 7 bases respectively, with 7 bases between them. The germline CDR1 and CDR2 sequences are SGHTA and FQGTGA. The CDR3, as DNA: TGTGCCAGCAGCTCGACAGTTGGCTACACCTTC. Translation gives CASSSTVGYTF.

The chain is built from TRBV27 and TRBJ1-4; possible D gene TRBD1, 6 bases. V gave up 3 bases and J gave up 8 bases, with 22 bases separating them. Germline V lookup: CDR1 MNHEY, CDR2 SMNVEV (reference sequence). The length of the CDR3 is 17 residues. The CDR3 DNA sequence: TGTGCCAGCAGTTTGCTCCCACCAGGGGCGGGAGTGGAAAAACTGTTTTTT. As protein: CASSLLPPGAGVEKLFF.

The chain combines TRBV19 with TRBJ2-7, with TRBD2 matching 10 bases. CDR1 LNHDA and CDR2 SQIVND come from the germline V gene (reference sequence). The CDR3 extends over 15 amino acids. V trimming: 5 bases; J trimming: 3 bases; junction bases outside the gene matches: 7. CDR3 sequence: CASSVSLAGDYEQYF. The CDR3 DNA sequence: TGTGCCAGTAGTGTCAGCCTAGCGGGGGACTACGAGCAGTACTTC.

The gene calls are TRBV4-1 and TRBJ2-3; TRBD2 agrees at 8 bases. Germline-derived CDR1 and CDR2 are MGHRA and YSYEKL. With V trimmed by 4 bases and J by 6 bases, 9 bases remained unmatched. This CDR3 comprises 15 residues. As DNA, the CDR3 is TGCGCCAGCAGCCTCGGACACGGGGGGGGTGATACGCAGTATTTT. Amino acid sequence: CASSLGHGGGDTQYF.

The CDR3 DNA reads TGCGCCAGCAGCCACCTACCCGGGGGGGGCGCAGACACTGAAGCTTTCTTT. Protein product: CASSHLPGGGADTEAFF. The V call is TRBV4-1, the J call TRBJ1-1, with D perhaps matching TRBD1 (6 bases). The CDR3 consists of 17 residues. Germline loops: CDR1 MGHRA, CDR2 YSYEKL. Trimming stripped 3 bases from V and 3 bases from J, with 20 bases between.

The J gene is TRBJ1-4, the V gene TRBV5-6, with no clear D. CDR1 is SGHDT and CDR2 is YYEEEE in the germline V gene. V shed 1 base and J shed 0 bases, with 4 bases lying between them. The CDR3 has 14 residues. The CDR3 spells CASSLIATNEKLFF. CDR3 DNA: TGTGCCAGCAGCTTGATAGCAACTAATGAAAAACTGTTTTTT.